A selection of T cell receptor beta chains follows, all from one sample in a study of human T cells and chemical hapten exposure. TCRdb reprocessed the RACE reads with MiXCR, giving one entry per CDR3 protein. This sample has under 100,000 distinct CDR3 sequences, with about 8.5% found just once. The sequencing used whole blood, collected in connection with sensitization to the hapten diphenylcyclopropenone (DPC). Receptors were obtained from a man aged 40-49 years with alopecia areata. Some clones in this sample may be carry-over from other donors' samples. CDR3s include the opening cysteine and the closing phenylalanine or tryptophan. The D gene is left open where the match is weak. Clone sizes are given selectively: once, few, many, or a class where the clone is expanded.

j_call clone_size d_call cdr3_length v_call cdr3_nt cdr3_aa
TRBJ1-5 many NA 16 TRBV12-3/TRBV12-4 TGTGCCAGCAGTTTGAGCTTGGTCAGGAACAATCAGCCCCAGCATTTT CASSLSLVRNNQPQHF
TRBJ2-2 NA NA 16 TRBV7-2 TGTGCCAGCAGCTCACGGACGGTCGCGAACACCGGGGAGCTGTTTTTT CASSSRTVANTGELFF
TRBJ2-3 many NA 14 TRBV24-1 TGTGCCACCAGTGGGGGGCAGGCCACAGATACGCAGTATTTT CATSGGQATDTQYF
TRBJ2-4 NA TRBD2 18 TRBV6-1 TGTGCCAGCAGTGAAGCGCGGGGGATAGGGACAGCCAAAAACATTCAGTACTTC CASSEARGIGTAKNIQYF
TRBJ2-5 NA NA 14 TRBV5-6 TGTGCCAGCAGCTTGGGAGGCCTTCGGGAGACCCAGTACTTC CASSLGGLRETQYF
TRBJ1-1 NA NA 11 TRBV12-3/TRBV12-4 TGTGCCAGCAGTTTAGGGTGGGGAGCTTTCTTT CASSLGWGAFF
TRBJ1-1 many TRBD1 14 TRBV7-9 TGTGCCAGCAGGCTTACAGGGGGCAGAACTGAAGCTTTCTTT CASRLTGGRTEAFF
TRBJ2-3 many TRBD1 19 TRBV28 TGTGCCAGCAGTTCCGGACAGGGCGCCCTTTTGGGCCCCCAAGATACGCAGTATTTT CASSSGQGALLGPQDTQYF
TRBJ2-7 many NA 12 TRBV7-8 TGTGCCAGCAGCTCGGACCCCTACGAGCAGTACTTC CASSSDPYEQYF
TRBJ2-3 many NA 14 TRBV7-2 TGTGCCAGCAGCTTAGCTAGCGCGGGGGATACGCAGTATTTT CASSLASAGDTQYF
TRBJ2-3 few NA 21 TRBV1 TGCACCAGCAGCCAAACTGTGGAGTCGGGGCCAAGGGGGCTTGTCACAGATACGCAGTATTTT CTSSQTVESGPRGLVTDTQYF
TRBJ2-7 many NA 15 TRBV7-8 TGTGCCAGCAGCTTAGTCACCCACGTGAGTTACGAGCAGTACTTC CASSLVTHVSYEQYF
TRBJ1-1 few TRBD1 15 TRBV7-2 TGTGCCAGCAGCCCACAGGGGCTTTTGAACACTGAAGCTTTCTTT CASSPQGLLNTEAFF
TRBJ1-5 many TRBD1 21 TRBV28 TGTGCCAGCACCCTTCGGCCGCTCGGGACAGGGCATCCACTAAGCAATCAGCCCCAGCATTTT CASTLRPLGTGHPLSNQPQHF
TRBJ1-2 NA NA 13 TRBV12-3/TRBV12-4 TGTGCCAGCAGTTTACTCAAAAACTATGGCTACACCTTC CASSLLKNYGYTF
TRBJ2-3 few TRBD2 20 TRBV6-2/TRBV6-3 TGTGCCAGCAGTTACCCCGTTACTCGGACTAGCGGGAGAGTTGCAGATACGCAGTATTTT CASSYPVTRTSGRVADTQYF
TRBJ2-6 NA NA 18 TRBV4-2 TGTGCCAGCAGCCAAGCGTCGGGACCAGTCTCTGGGGCCAACGTCCTGACTTTC CASSQASGPVSGANVLTF
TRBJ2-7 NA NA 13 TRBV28 TGTGCCAGCAGTTTCCAGGGATCTTACGAGCAGTACTTC CASSFQGSYEQYF
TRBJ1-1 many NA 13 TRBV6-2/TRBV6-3 TGTGCCAGCAGTTACCCCAACGGTGTTGAAGCTTTCTTT CASSYPNGVEAFF
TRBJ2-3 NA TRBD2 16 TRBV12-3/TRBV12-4 TGTGCCAGCAGAAACTCCCCGAGAGCGGGAGGGGTTACGCAGTATTTT CASRNSPRAGGVTQYF
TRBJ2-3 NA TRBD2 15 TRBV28 TGTGCCACCAGAACAGGCCTAGCGGTCACAGATACGCAGTATTTT CATRTGLAVTDTQYF
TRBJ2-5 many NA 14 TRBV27 TGTGCCAGCAGTTTTACCCTCAGGGGTGAGACCCAGTACTTC CASSFTLRGETQYF
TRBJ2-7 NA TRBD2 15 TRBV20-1 TGCGGTGGACTAGCGGGAGGGCCTTACTACTACGAGCAGTACTTC CGGLAGGPYYYEQYF
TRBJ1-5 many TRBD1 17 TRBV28 TGTGCCAGCAGCCCTCCCGACAGGGTCAGCGCATCCCAGCCCCAGCATTTT CASSPPDRVSASQPQHF
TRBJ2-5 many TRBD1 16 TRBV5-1 TGCGCCAGCAGCTTGGGTCCTGGCAGGGGGCAGGAGACCCAGTACTTC CASSLGPGRGQETQYF
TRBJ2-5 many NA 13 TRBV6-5 TGTGCCAGCAGCGGTAGTTCGGCAGAGACCCAGTACTTC CASSGSSAETQYF
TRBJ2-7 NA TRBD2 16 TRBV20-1 TGCAGTGCTAGAGATGTCAGGCTAGCGGCCTCCTACGAGCAGTACTTC CSARDVRLAASYEQYF
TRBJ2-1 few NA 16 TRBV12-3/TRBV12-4 TGTGCCAGCAGAACCGAGGACAATGGCTCATCCAATGAGCAGTTCTTC CASRTEDNGSSNEQFF
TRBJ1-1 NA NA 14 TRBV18 TGTGCCAGCTCCCCCCTGAGGGGGGACACTGAAGCTTTCTTT CASSPLRGDTEAFF
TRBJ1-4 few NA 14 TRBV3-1 TGTGCCAGCAGCCTCGACAGTCAAGGTGAAAAACTGTTTTTT CASSLDSQGEKLFF
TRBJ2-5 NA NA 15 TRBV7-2 TGTGCCAGCAGCTTATACGACACACTCCAAGAGACCCAGTACTTC CASSLYDTLQETQYF
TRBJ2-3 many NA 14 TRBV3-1 TGTGCCAGCAGCCAAGATGCTAGCACAGATACGCAGTATTTT CASSQDASTDTQYF
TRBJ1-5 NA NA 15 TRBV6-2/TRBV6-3 TGTGCCAGCAGTTACGATAGGACAGTCAATCAGCCCCAGCATTTT CASSYDRTVNQPQHF
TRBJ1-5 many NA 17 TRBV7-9 TGTGCCAGCAGCCGCGCCATCGGACAGTATAGCAATCAGCCCCAGCATTTT CASSRAIGQYSNQPQHF
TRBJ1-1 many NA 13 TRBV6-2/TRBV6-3 TGTGCCAGTAAAGGGACGGGGAACACTGAAGCTTTCTTT CASKGTGNTEAFF
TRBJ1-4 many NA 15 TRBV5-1 TGCGCCAGCAGCTTGGGTTCGCGGCAAGGGGGGAAACTGTTTTTT CASSLGSRQGGKLFF
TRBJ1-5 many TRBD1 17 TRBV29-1 TGCAGCGTTGTCTTGGGACAGGGCTGGGGGGGCAATCAGCCCCAGCATTTT CSVVLGQGWGGNQPQHF
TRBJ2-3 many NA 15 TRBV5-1 TGCGCCAGCAGCTTGCTGGGCTTAGACACAGATACGCAGTATTTT CASSLLGLDTDTQYF
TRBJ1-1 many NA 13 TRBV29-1 TGCAGCGTTGAACAGGGCATGAACACTGAAGCTTTCTTT CSVEQGMNTEAFF
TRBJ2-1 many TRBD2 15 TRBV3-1 TGTGCCAGCAGCCGTCTAGCGGGAGGGTACAATGAGCAGTTCTTC CASSRLAGGYNEQFF